This T cell receptor beta chain is drawn from a study of control samples from healthy donors and cancer patients. The germline CDR1 and CDR2 sequences are ENHRY and SYGVKD. V was clipped by 4 bases and J by 4 bases; unmatched bases: 8. This CDR3 is 15 amino acids long. Sequenced by immunoSEQ multiplex PCR; TCRdb stores in-frame clones only, minus some. Among about 160,000 clones listed, 80% to 95% were seen once. The TCR was taken from a woman aged 30 to 39 in good health. The sequencing sample was made of blood. The chain combines TRBV10-3 with TRBJ2-7; TRBD1 matches 9 bases. CDR3 protein: CAISGGDREGYEQYF. CDR3 nucleotide sequence: TGTGCCATCAGTGGTGGGGACAGGGAAGGATACGAGCAGTACTTC.